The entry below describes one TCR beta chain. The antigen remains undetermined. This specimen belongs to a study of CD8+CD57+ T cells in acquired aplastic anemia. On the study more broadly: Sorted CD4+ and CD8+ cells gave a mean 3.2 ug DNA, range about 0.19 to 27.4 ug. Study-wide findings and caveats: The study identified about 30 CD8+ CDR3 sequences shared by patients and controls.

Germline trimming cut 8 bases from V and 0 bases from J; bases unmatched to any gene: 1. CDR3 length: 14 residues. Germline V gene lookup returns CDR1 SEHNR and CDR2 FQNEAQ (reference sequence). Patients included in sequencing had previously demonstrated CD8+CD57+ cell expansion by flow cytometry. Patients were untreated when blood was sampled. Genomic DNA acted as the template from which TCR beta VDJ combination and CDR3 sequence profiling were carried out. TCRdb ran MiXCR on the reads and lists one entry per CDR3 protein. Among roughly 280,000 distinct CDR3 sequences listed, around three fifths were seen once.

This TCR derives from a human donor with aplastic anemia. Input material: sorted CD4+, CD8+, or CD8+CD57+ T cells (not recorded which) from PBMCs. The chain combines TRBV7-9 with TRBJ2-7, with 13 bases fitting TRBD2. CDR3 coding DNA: TGTGCCAGCGGACTAGCGGGGGTCTCCTACGAGCAGTACTTC. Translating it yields CASGLAGVSYEQYF.